This T cell receptor beta chain is drawn from a study of cytomegalovirus exposure and HLA in healthy donors. The CDR3 spans 14 residues. Looked up from germline, CDR1 is MNHEY and CDR2 is SMNVEV (reference sequence). V lost 0 bases and J lost 4, with 9 bases in between. With respect to this clone: Its antigen is undetermined.

60 Vbeta and 13 Jbeta primers were used in PCR. Data came from immunoSEQ multiplex PCR; TCRdb stores just in-frame clones and leaves some out. Of 100,000 to 120,000 clones listed, around 85% are singletons. Study-wide results and limits: Relative to equally common others, HLA-associated TCR beta chains showed greater clonal expansion in a later analysis.

The sequencing sample was made of PBMCs. This TCR was recovered from a man aged 25-40 years in good health and CMV-seropositive. This chain joins TRBV27 and TRBJ1-2; tentative D call: TRBD1 (5 bases). CDR3 bases: TGTGCCAGCAGTTTATCGGGGGGAGCCTATGGCTACACCTTC. This sequence encodes CASSLSGGAYGYTF.